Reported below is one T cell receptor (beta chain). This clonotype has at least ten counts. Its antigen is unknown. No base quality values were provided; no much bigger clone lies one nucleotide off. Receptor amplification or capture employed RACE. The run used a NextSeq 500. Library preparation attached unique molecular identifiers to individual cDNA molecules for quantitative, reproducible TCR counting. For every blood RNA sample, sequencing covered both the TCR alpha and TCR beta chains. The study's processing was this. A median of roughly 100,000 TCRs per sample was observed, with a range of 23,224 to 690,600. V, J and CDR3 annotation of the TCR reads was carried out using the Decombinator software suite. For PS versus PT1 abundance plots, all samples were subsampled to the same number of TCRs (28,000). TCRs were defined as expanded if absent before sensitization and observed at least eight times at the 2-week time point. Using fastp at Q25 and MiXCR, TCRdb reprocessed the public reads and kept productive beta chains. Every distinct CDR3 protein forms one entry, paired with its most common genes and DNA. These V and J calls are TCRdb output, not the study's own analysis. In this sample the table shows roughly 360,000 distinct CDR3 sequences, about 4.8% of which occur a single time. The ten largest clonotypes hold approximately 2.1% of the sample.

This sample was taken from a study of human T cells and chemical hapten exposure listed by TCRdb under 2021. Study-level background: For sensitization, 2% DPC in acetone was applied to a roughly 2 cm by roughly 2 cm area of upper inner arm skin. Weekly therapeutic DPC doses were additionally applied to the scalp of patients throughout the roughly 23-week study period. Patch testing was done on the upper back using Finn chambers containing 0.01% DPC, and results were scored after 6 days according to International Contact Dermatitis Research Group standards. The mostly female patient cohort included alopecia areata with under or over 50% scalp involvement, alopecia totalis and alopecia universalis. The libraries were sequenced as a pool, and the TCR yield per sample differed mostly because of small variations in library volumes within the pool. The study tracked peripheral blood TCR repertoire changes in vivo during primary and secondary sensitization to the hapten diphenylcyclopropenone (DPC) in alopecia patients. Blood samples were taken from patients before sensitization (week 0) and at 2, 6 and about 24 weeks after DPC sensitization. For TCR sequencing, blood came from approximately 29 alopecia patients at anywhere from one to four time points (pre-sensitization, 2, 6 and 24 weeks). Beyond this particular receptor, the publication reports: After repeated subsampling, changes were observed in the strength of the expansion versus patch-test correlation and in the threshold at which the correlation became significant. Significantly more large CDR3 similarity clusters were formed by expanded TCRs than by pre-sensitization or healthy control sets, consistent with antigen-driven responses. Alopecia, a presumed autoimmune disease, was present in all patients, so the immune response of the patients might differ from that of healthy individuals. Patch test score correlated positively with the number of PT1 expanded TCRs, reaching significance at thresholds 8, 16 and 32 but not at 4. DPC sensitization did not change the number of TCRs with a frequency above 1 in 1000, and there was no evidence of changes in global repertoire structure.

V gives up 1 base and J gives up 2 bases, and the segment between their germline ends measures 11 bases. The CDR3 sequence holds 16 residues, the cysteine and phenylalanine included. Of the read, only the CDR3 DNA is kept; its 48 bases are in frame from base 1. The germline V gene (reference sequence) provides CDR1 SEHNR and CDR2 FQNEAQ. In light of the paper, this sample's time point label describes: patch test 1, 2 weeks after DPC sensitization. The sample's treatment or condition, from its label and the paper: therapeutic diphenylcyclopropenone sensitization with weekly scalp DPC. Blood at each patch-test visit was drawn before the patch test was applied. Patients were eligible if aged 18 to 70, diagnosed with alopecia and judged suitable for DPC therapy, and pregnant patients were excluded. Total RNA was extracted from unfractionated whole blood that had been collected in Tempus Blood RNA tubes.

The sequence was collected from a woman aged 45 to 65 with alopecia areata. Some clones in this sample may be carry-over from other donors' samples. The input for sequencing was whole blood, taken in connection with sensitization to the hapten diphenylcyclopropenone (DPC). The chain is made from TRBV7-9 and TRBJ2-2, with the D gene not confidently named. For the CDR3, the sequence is CASSLVVGTNTGELFF. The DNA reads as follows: TGTGCCAGCAGCTTAGTCGTCGGAACCAACACCGGGGAGCTGTTTTTT.